This T cell receptor beta chain originates from a study of human T cells and chemical hapten exposure. About the research overall: For the roughly 25-week duration of the study, patients were given weekly doses of diphenylcyclopropenone on the scalp.

The time point was: patch test 2, 6 weeks after DPC sensitization. Specified treatment: therapeutic diphenylcyclopropenone sensitization with weekly scalp DPC. CDR1 is KGHSH and CDR2 is LQKENI in the germline V gene. Trimming at V came to 2 bases and at J to 4 bases, leaving 4 bases not matched to a gene. The CDR3 has 16 residues. Per the original data handling: Sequenced samples showed a median of 95,638 TCRs each, with counts running from about 20,000 to 690,000. TCRdb redid the calling of the RACE reads with MiXCR, one entry per CDR3 protein. These V and J calls rely on TCRdb rather than the paper's analysis. The table lists some 88,000 distinct CDR3 sequences, 9.5% to 11% of them singletons, with more than 2% in the top ten.

Here the sequenced sample was whole blood, taken in connection with sensitization to the hapten diphenylcyclopropenone (DPC). This TCR was recovered from a man aged 40-49 years with alopecia areata. Some clones in this sample may be carry-over from other donors' samples. V and J are TRBV18 and TRBJ2-7, with 14 bases fitting TRBD2. The CDR3 DNA is TGTGCCAGCTCACCAATGACTAGCGGGAGGGTGTACGAGCAGTACTTC. This codes for CASSPMTSGRVYEQYF.